This T cell receptor beta chain comes out of a study of T cells in Graves' hyperthyroidism and ophthalmopathy. In the case of this clonotype: The antigen is not known.

Fresh peripheral blood, about 10 ml of it, supplied the PBMCs. TCR beta CDR3 regions were amplified from RNA transcripts. HTBI primers drove first-round RT-PCR of the TCR CDR3. TCRdb independently ran MiXCR on the multiplex PCR reads; one entry per CDR3 protein. This sample has about 840,000 distinct CDR3 sequences, with 38% found just once. Study findings and constraints: Most thyroid clonotypes that were expanded above 0.001 also turned up in blood.

The V and J ends lost 3 bases and 8 bases respectively, with 16 bases between them. This CDR3 spans 15 amino acids. Germline CDR1 is MGHRA and CDR2 is YSYEKL. Sequencing was performed on blood. The V gene is TRBV4-1, the J gene TRBJ1-4; D may be TRBD1 (5 bases). The sequence derives from a young man with Graves' hyperthyroidism. Written as DNA, the CDR3 is TGCGCCAGCAGCCAGGCCGACAGACGAGGGGAAAAACTGTTTTTT. It is translated as CASSQADRRGEKLFF.